Each of the 21 T cell receptor beta chains below was sequenced from the same sample in a study of blood T cell repertoires in COVID-19 (dated by TCRdb to the early 2020s). The library was built by means of the immunoSEQ multiplex PCR assay. Here the immuneACCESS table is served through TCRdb, limited to in-frame sequences with V and J called. Missing clones are a known gap in these copies; in checked studies unresolved V genes cover under half, and the rest lacks a known reason. This sample holds roughly 200,000 clones; about 86% were observed only once. The ten largest clones capture approximately 4% of the sample. Material for sequencing was peripheral blood. These receptors all stem from a man in his fifties with active or convalescent COVID-19.

The J gene is TRBJ1-6, the V gene TRBV5-1; D is uncertain. The germline V gene has CDR1 SGHRS and CDR2 YFSETQ. The CDR3 is made up of 15 amino acids. With 0 bases removed from V and 7 bases from J, the gap between germline ends came to 11 bases. CDR3 sequence: CASSLAQTGNSPLHF. CDR3 DNA sequence: TGCGCCAGCAGCTTGGCCCAGACGGGAAATTCACCCCTCCACTTT.

The gene calls are TRBV27 and TRBJ2-7; tentatively, D is TRBD2 (6 bases). The V gene's germline CDR1 is MNHEY and CDR2 SMNVEV (reference sequence). The CDR3 extends over 14 amino acids. Trimming removed 2 bases from V and 0 bases from J, with 8 bases in between. The CDR3 coding sequence is TGTGCCAGCAGTTTAGGCGGGGTCTCCTACGAGCAGTACTTC. This translates into CASSLGGVSYEQYF.

The rearrangement links TRBV5-4 to TRBJ2-3; 9 nucleotides agree with TRBD1. Trimming removed 4 bases from V and 4 bases from J; junction bases left unmatched: 7. Germline-derived CDR1 and CDR2 are SGHNT and YYREEE (reference sequence). This CDR3 spans 15 amino acids. The CDR3 is CASSVDRGFSDTQYF. The CDR3, as DNA: TGTGCCAGCAGCGTGGACAGGGGTTTCTCAGATACGCAGTATTTT.

The chain carries TRBV7-3 and TRBJ2-5, with 8 bases matching TRBD2. Germline CDR1 and CDR2: SGHTA and FQGTGA. J gave up 0 bases and V 5 bases, and 8 bases lay outside the gene matches. The CDR3 length is 16 residues. The CDR3 region has the DNA TGTGCCAGCAGCATGGGCACGGGGGGGAACCAAGAGACCCAGTACTTC. This codes for CASSMGTGGNQETQYF.

V and J are TRBV29-1 and TRBJ1-2; TRBD1 matches at 7 bases. CDR3 length: 12 residues. The V gene's germline CDR1 is SQVTM and CDR2 ANQGSEA. V shed 4 bases, J shed 5 bases, and the junction held 4 bases outside the gene matches. The CDR3 DNA reads TGCAGCGTTGTGACAGGGAATTATGGCTACACCTTC. Protein: CSVVTGNYGYTF.

The rearrangement links TRBV7-8 to TRBJ1-6, with D possibly TRBD1 on 6 matching bases. The germline V gene has CDR1 SGHVS and CDR2 FQNEAQ. Trimming stripped 1 base from V and 9 bases from J, with 13 bases between. The CDR3 extends over 15 amino acids. The DNA for the CDR3 is TGTGCCAGCAGCTTAGAAGGCAGGGGAGTTTCACCCCTCCACTTT. As protein: CASSLEGRGVSPLHF.

CDR3 sequence reads: CAWSTGGRSNTGELFF. The CDR3 coding sequence is TGTGCCTGGAGTACGGGGGGAAGATCGAACACCGGGGAGCTGTTTTTT. V is TRBV30 and J is TRBJ2-2; TRBD2 agrees at 7 bases. The ends lost 2 bases at V and 0 bases at J; junction bases unmatched: 6. CDR1 and CDR2 from the germline V gene are GTSNPN and SVGIG (reference sequence). The CDR3 has 16 amino acids.

This clone was recorded only once. J is TRBJ2-5 and V is TRBV6-5; no definite D call. V lost 6 bases to trimming and J lost 4 bases, with 12 bases between them. The CDR3 consists of 13 residues. CDR1 and CDR2 from the germline V gene are MNHEY and SVGAGI. The CDR3 nucleotides are TGTGCCAGCAGCCGCGCCTCCGGAGAGACCCAGTACTTC. It is translated as CASSRASGETQYF.

The J gene is TRBJ2-3, the V gene TRBV5-1, with D possibly TRBD1 on 5 matching bases. Germline loops: CDR1 SGHRS, CDR2 YFSETQ. CDR3 size: 15 residues. Trimming cost V 0 bases and J 4 bases, with 12 bases left between them. The CDR3 DNA is TGCGCCAGCAGCTTGGCCGGCCAGGGCGCAGATACGCAGTATTTT. This translates into CASSLAGQGADTQYF.

This clone has only one observation. This chain joins TRBV5-1 and TRBJ1-1; D ambiguous. V was pared by 1 base and J by 7 bases, with 14 bases between. This CDR3 region has 14 residues. Germline V gene data show CDR1 as SGHRS and CDR2 as YFSETQ. CDR3 bases: TGCGCCAGCAGCTTGAGTCCGGGTTCGAATGAAGCTTTCTTT. Protein sequence: CASSLSPGSNEAFF.

This clone appeared a few times. V and J are TRBV5-5 and TRBJ2-5; TRBD1 matches at 7 bases. With V trimmed by 3 bases and J by 1 base, 6 bases remained unmatched. This CDR3 contains 15 residues. Germline V gene data show CDR1 as SGHKS and CDR2 as YYEKEE (reference sequence). The CDR3 loop is CASSWGQFSQETQYF. CDR3 DNA: TGTGCCAGCAGCTGGGGACAGTTTAGCCAAGAGACCCAGTACTTC.

The chain couples TRBV5-1 to TRBJ2-7, with 8 nucleotides matching TRBD2. CDR3 length: 16 residues. Trimming removed 0 bases from V and 2 bases from J; junction bases left unmatched: 7. CDR1 SGHRS and CDR2 YFSETQ come from the germline V gene. The CDR3 coding sequence is TGCGCCAGCAGCTTGGACGGACTAGCCATACCCTACGAGCAGTACTTC. Its protein is CASSLDGLAIPYEQYF. The full variable domain, in which reference TRBV5-1 and TRBJ2-7 provide the parts outside the CDR3, is KAGVTQTPRYLIKTRGQQVTLSCSPISGHRSVSWYQQTPGQGLQFLFEYFSETQRNKGNFPGRFSGRQFSNSRSEMNVSTLELGDSALYLCASSLDGLAIPYEQYFGPGTRLTVT.

This clone is labeled medium-sized. This rearrangement joins TRBV2 to TRBJ2-7; 8 bases map to TRBD1. CDR1 and CDR2 (germline): SNHLY, FYNNEI. The CDR3 runs 14 residues. V lost 3 bases and J lost 3; bases outside the gene matches: 4. In nucleotides, the CDR3 is TGTGCCAGCAGTGACACAGGACAGGGCTACGAGCAGTACTTC. Its protein product is CASSDTGQGYEQYF.

V and J are TRBV27 and TRBJ2-1; perhaps TRBD1 as D (6 bases). CDR1 and CDR2 (germline): MNHEY, SMNVEV (reference sequence). The CDR3 runs to 15 residues. V was shortened by 5 bases and J by 2 bases, with 13 bases between the two germline ends. The CDR3 protein is CASSDGTFAYNEQFF. Written as DNA, the CDR3 is TGTGCCAGCAGTGACGGGACATTCGCCTACAATGAGCAGTTCTTC.

The rearrangement uses TRBV7-6 and TRBJ2-3; 8 bases map to TRBD2. The CDR3 is 16 residues long. In germline, CDR1 is SGHVS, CDR2 FNYEAQ. V shed 1 base and J 2 bases; nucleotides not matched to a gene: 5. This CDR3 is CASSLGSAGVTDTQYF. CDR3 in DNA: TGTGCCAGCAGCTTAGGCTCAGCGGGGGTCACAGATACGCAGTATTTT. Supplemented by reference TRBV7-6 and TRBJ2-3, the full variable domain reads GAGVSQSPRYKVTKRGQDVALRCDPISGHVSLYWYRQALGQGPEFLTYFNYEAQQDKSGLPNDRFSAERPEGSISTLTIQRTEQRDSAMYRCASSLGSAGVTDTQYFGPGTRLTVL.

As regards this clone: The sample holds other DNA sequences that translate to the same CDR3. The chain carries TRBV7-3 and TRBJ2-1; 8 bases map to TRBD2. The CDR3 sequence is 13 residues long. The V gene's germline CDR1 is SGHTA and CDR2 FQGTGA. V dropped 5 bases and J dropped 6; count of bases not matched to a gene: 3. For the CDR3, the DNA is TGTGCCAGCAGCCTAGGACTAGCCAATGAGCAGTTCTTC. As protein: CASSLGLANEQFF.

Turning to this clone: Other DNA sequences from this sample encode an identical CDR3 as well. V gene TRBV30 combines with J gene TRBJ1-5; tentative D call: TRBD1 (5 bases). V lost 1 base and J lost 4, with 11 bases in between. Per the germline V gene, CDR1 is GTSNPN and CDR2 is SVGIG (reference sequence). This CDR3 is 14 amino acids long. The CDR3 sequence: CAWSGGGGNQPQHF. The CDR3 coding sequence is TGTGCCTGGAGTGGTGGGGGAGGGAATCAGCCCCAGCATTTT. Full variable domain (remainder filled in from reference TRBV30 and TRBJ1-5): SQTIHQWPATLVQPVGSPLSLECTVEGTSNPNLYWYRQAAGRGLQLLFYSVGIGQISSEVPQNLSASRPQDRQFILSSKKLLLSDSGFYLCAWSGGGGNQPQHFGDGTRLSIL.

The CDR3 DNA reads TGTGCCTGGAGGGAAAACTCCCTTAGGGGCTATGGCTACACCTTC. Translation: CAWRENSLRGYGYTF. This chain links TRBV30 with TRBJ1-2, with D possibly TRBD1 on 5 matching bases. V was clipped by 3 bases and J by 4 bases, with 18 bases between them. The CDR3 consists of 15 residues. Germline V CDR1 and CDR2: GTSNPN, SVGIG (reference sequence).

The chain uses TRBV7-9 and TRBJ1-3, with 8 positions matching TRBD1. The trim removed 5 bases at V and 0 bases at J, leaving 6 bases unmatched. This CDR3 is 16 amino acids long. Germline CDR1 and CDR2: SEHNR and FQNEAQ (reference sequence). CDR3 DNA sequence: TGTGCCAGCAGCGGGAGACAGGGGACCTCTGGAAACACCATATATTTT. This codes for CASSGRQGTSGNTIYF.

The chain recombines TRBV29-1 with TRBJ1-2; tentatively, D is TRBD1 (6 bases). V was pared by 3 bases and J by 2 bases, with 7 bases between. The CDR3 runs 12 residues. Germline CDR1 SQVTM, CDR2 ANQGSEA. As DNA, the CDR3 is TGCAGCGTTGACCAGGGGAACTATGGCTACACCTTC. Translation gives CSVDQGNYGYTF.

CDR3 protein: CASSTRQDHEQFF. For the CDR3, the DNA is TGTGCCAGCAGCACTAGACAGGACCATGAGCAGTTCTTC. The V gene is TRBV7-3, the J gene TRBJ2-1; D is possibly TRBD1 (6 bases). The germline gives CDR1 SGHTA, CDR2 FQGTGA. The CDR3 has 13 amino acids. V lost 5 bases to trimming and J lost 8 bases, with 13 bases between them.